Shown below are 24 T cell receptor beta chains from a single sample sequenced in a study of T cells in Graves' hyperthyroidism and ophthalmopathy. TCR beta CDR3 sequences were amplified from RNA transcripts. First-round RT-PCR of the TCR CDR3 relied on the HTBI primer set. TCRdb reprocessed the multiplex PCR reads with MiXCR, giving one entry per CDR3 protein. Among about 350,000 distinct CDR3 sequences listed, roughly 15% were seen once. Sequencing was performed on blood. The receptors originated from a woman aged 35 to 49 with Graves' ophthalmopathy.

This clonotype was recorded a few times. This may stem from a read error, because a much larger clone lies one nucleotide away. This CDR3 fails to terminate in the conserved phenylalanine or tryptophan, so it likely reflects a read error. The CDR3 bases are TGTGCCAGCAGTTTACTACCGGGACAGGGAGGCAATCAGCCCCAGCATCTT. It encodes CASSLLPGQGGNQPQHL. V usage is TRBV12-3 or TRBV12-4 and J usage is TRBJ1-5, with 9 positions matching TRBD1. The CDR3 totals 17 residues. Losses at the gene ends were 2 bases for V and 2 bases for J; bases not matched to a gene: 7.

The V and J genes are TRBV30 and TRBJ1-1, with 9 bases aligning to TRBD1. Unmatched junction bases numbered 6, after V lost 2 bases and J lost 2 bases. The CDR3 extends over 15 amino acids. CDR1 is GTSNPN and CDR2 is SVGIG in the germline V gene (reference sequence). CDR3 region: CAWSLLTGGNTEAFF. In DNA form, the CDR3 reads TGTGCCTGGAGTCTACTCACAGGGGGCAACACTGAAGCTTTCTTT.

This clonotype has more than one count but fewer than ten. This chain uses TRBV9 with TRBJ2-5; 8 bases fit TRBD2. The V gene's germline CDR1 is SGDLS and CDR2 YYNGEE. This CDR3 contains 16 residues. The V gene end was trimmed by 0 bases and the J gene end by 5 bases; junction bases not matched to a gene: 9. CDR3 sequence reads: CASSVGESTSDETQYF. Written as DNA, the CDR3 is TGTGCCAGCAGCGTAGGGGAGTCGACTAGCGACGAGACCCAGTACTTC.

This chain links TRBV6-2 or TRBV6-3 with TRBJ2-5; a weak D match, TRBD2 (6 bases). The CDR3 is made up of 15 amino acids. Trimming took 4 bases from V and 6 from J, leaving 18 bases between them. Germline V gene lookup returns CDR1 MNHEY and CDR2 SVGEGT. DNA for the CDR3: TGTGCCAGCAGTTCGGGAGTATTGGCGGGAAAGACCCAGTACTTC. This encodes CASSSGVLAGKTQYF.

This clonotype has ten or more counts. This chain links TRBV10-3 with TRBJ1-1, with 7 bases identical to TRBD1. CDR1 is ENHRY, CDR2 SYGVKD, per germline. The V gene end was trimmed by 11 bases and the J gene end by 4 bases; junction bases not matched to a gene: 7. The CDR3 is made up of 12 amino acids. This CDR3 reads CAHSDRATEAFF. DNA for the CDR3: TGTGCCCACAGTGACAGGGCCACTGAAGCTTTCTTT.

This clonotype was counted at least ten times. The V and J genes are TRBV27 and TRBJ1-1; 7 bases are a match to TRBD1. V lost 5 bases, J lost 2 bases, and 8 bases stayed unmatched. The CDR3 runs to 15 residues. Looked up from germline, CDR1 is MNHEY and CDR2 is SMNVEV (reference sequence). In DNA form, the CDR3 reads TGTGCCAGCAGTCCACTTACAGGGGCAAACACTGAAGCTTTCTTT. Its protein product is CASSPLTGANTEAFF.

This clonotype showed up many times. J is TRBJ1-2 and V is TRBV28; D call uncertain. The germline V gene encodes CDR1 MDHEN and CDR2 SYDVKM. The ends were cut back, 6 bases at V and 2 bases at J, with 13 bases in the middle. The CDR3 has 14 amino acids. CDR3 sequence reads: CASSPIGLNYGYTF. The CDR3 DNA sequence: TGTGCCAGCAGCCCTATTGGATTAAACTATGGCTACACCTTC.

Note on this clonotype: With a much larger clone just one base away, this may be a read error. The chain uses TRBV6-1 and TRBJ2-3; the match to TRBD2 covers 15 bases. The CDR3 sequence is 16 residues long. The J segment lost 3 bases and the V segment lost 8 bases, leaving 6 bases of the junction unmatched. Looked up from germline, CDR1 is MNHNS and CDR2 is SASEGT. In DNA, the CDR3 is TGTGCCAGCGCCGCTGGGACTAGCGGGAGGACAGATACGCAGTATTTT. Protein: CASAAGTSGRTDTQYF.

Many counts were recorded for this clonotype. The chain is built from TRBV28 and TRBJ2-7; D could derive from TRBD1 or TRBD2 (6 bases each). V lost 5 bases to trimming and J lost 0 bases, with 14 bases between them. Germline CDR1 reads MDHEN; CDR2 reads SYDVKM. The CDR3 extends over 15 amino acids. DNA for the CDR3: TGTGCCAGCAGTGCGGAGGGGGACACCTCCTACGAGCAGTACTTC. It translates to CASSAEGDTSYEQYF.

The chain links TRBV4-1 to TRBJ1-1; no clear D gene. CDR1 MGHRA and CDR2 YSYEKL come from the germline V gene. CDR3 size: 13 residues. V was shortened by 3 bases and J by 6 bases, with 11 bases between the two germline ends. CDR3 DNA: TGCGCCAGCAGCCATCAAAGAGAAGCTGAAGCTTTCTTT. Translation gives CASSHQREAEAFF.

The chain links TRBV24-1 to TRBJ2-2; 8 nucleotides agree with TRBD1. The V segment lost 8 bases and the J segment 9 bases; nucleotides outside the gene matches: 4. Germline V gene data show CDR1 as KGHDR and CDR2 as SFDVKD. This CDR3 has 12 residues. The CDR3 loop reads CATMDRARELFF. The CDR3, as DNA: TGTGCCACCATGGACAGGGCCAGGGAGCTGTTTTTT.

The table lists this clonotype with many counts. The V call is TRBV20-1, the J call TRBJ2-7; 12 nucleotides line up with TRBD2. J lost 5 bases, V lost 1 base, and 3 bases had no gene match. CDR3 length: 14 residues. Per germline, CDR1 DFQATT and CDR2 SNEGSKA (reference sequence). CDR3: CSARGTSGIHEQYF. Here the CDR3 DNA reads TGCAGTGCTAGAGGGACTAGCGGGATCCACGAGCAGTACTTC.

The sample holds many counts of this clonotype. The chain links TRBV28 to TRBJ1-4, with a tentative D call TRBD1 (6 bases). Germline values: CDR1 MDHEN, CDR2 SYDVKM. The length of the CDR3 is 16 residues. Trimming removed 6 bases at V and 1 base at J, with 15 bases between. Here the CDR3 DNA reads TGTGCCAGCAGCCTCCGGGGGCTCGGAACTAATGAAAAACTGTTTTTT. Translated, it gives CASSLRGLGTNEKLFF. The full variable domain, in which reference TRBV28 and TRBJ1-4 provide the parts outside the CDR3, is DVKVTQSSRYLVKRTGEKVFLECVQDMDHENMFWYRQDPGLGLRLIYFSYDVKMKEKGDIPEGYSVSREKKERFSLILESASTNQTSMYLCASSLRGLGTNEKLFFGSGTQLSVL.

The table lists this clonotype with a few counts. The chain has TRBV12-3 or TRBV12-4 and TRBJ2-5; no firm D call. The CDR3 extends over 14 amino acids. Trimming removed 5 bases at V and 2 bases at J, with 12 bases between. This CDR3 reads CASSLRLNQETQYF. In DNA, the CDR3 is TGTGCCAGCAGTCTCCGACTCAATCAAGAGACCCAGTACTTC.

In this sample, this clonotype turned up many times. The genes are TRBV7-8 and TRBJ1-5; D is unresolved. Trimming cost V 5 bases and J 0 bases, with 11 bases left between them. CDR1 is SGHVS, CDR2 FQNEAQ, per germline. CDR3 size: 15 residues. CDR3 region: CASSPRRDSNQPQHF. CDR3 nucleotide sequence: TGTGCCAGCAGCCCCCGTAGGGATAGCAATCAGCCCCAGCATTTT.

The chain has TRBV10-3 and TRBJ2-5, with D unclear. CDR3 length: 12 residues. The germline CDR1 and CDR2 sequences are ENHRY and SYGVKD. V was pared by 8 bases and J by 1 base, with 8 bases between. The CDR3 bases are TGTGCCATCGGAACGGTCCAAGAGACCCAGTACTTC. This codes for CAIGTVQETQYF.

The chain links TRBV6-1 to TRBJ2-6; 7 bases fit TRBD2. CDR3 size: 17 residues. The V and J ends lost 6 bases and 0 bases, in that order; junction bases with no gene match: 8. The germline V gene encodes CDR1 MNHNS and CDR2 SASEGT. CDR3 loop: CASRSRGSSSGANVLTF. The DNA for the CDR3 is TGTGCCAGCAGGTCCCGCGGGAGCAGCTCTGGGGCCAACGTCCTGACTTTC.

DNA of the CDR3: TGTGCCAGCAGCTTAATCCGCGGCGGGGGATACGAGCAGTACTTC. Translation gives CASSLIRGGGYEQYF. The rearrangement uses TRBV11-2 and TRBJ2-7, with 7 bases lining up with TRBD2. V dropped 2 bases and J dropped 4; count of bases not matched to a gene: 8. Germline V gene lookup returns CDR1 SGHAT and CDR2 FQNNGV. CDR3 length equals 15 residues.

This clonotype was seen ten or more times. This chain joins TRBV6-1 and TRBJ1-2; 10 bases are shared with TRBD1. CDR3 length: 16 residues. CDR1 MNHNS and CDR2 SASEGT come from the germline V gene. V gave up 6 bases and J gave up 3 bases; unmatched junction bases: 10. The CDR3 DNA follows: TGTGCCAGCAGGACGAGTCGACAGGGGGCTTACTATGGCTACACCTTC. Translating gives CASRTSRQGAYYGYTF.

The sample holds many counts of this clonotype. This chain connects TRBV11-3 to TRBJ1-6, with TRBD1 matching 12 bases. J lost 8 bases, V lost 3 bases, and 2 bases had no gene match. The CDR3 spans 15 residues. From germline, CDR1 is SGHNT and CDR2 YENEEA. The CDR3 nucleotides are TGTGCCAGCAGCTTGGGACAGGGGGCTGATTCACCCCTCCACTTT. Translation gives CASSLGQGADSPLHF.

Ten or more counts support this clonotype. The V gene is TRBV27, the J gene TRBJ1-1; D ambiguous. Deletions cut 1 base from V and 0 bases from J, with 9 bases between. This CDR3 region has 15 residues. From germline, CDR1 is MNHEY and CDR2 SMNVEV (reference sequence). This CDR3 is CASSLFAVMNTEAFF. The CDR3 bases are TGTGCCAGCAGTTTATTCGCCGTCATGAACACTGAAGCTTTCTTT.

This clonotype was counted many times. The chain is built from TRBV6-5 and TRBJ2-7; D remains ambiguous. The ends were cut back, 0 bases at V and 2 bases at J, with 14 bases in the middle. This CDR3 contains 16 residues. Germline V CDR1 and CDR2: MNHEY, SVGAGI. The CDR3 loop is CASSYSLGGSTYEQYF. The DNA for the CDR3 is TGTGCCAGCAGTTACTCGTTGGGCGGCTCCACCTACGAGCAGTACTTC.

This clonotype appeared a few times. V gene TRBV24-1 combines with J gene TRBJ2-1; 8 nucleotides line up with TRBD2. Germline V gene lookup returns CDR1 KGHDR and CDR2 SFDVKD. J gave up 2 bases and V 3 bases, and 5 bases lay outside the gene matches. The CDR3 covers 16 residues. The CDR3, as DNA: TGTGCCACCAGTGATCCGACTAGCGCGCCCTACAATGAGCAGTTCTTC. Translated, it gives CATSDPTSAPYNEQFF.

In its sample, this clonotype was seen many times. The rearrangement joins TRBV2 to TRBJ2-3, with D unclear. The CDR3 consists of 14 residues. The germline gives CDR1 SNHLY, CDR2 FYNNEI. V lost 3 bases and J lost 1, with 8 bases in between. The CDR3 spells CASSETFRTDTQYF. The CDR3 DNA follows: TGTGCCAGCAGTGAGACTTTCCGCACAGATACGCAGTATTTT.